What follows are 13 T cell receptor beta chains derived from one specimen sequenced in a study of blood T cell repertoires in COVID-19. Sequencing used immunoSEQ multiplex PCR; TCRdb keeps in-frame clones, though not all of them. The profile covers 280,000 or so clones, with around 91% appearing a single time and around 13% taken by the ten largest. Sequenced input: peripheral blood. These receptor sequences come from a woman aged 60-70 years with acute or convalescent COVID-19.

The chain employs TRBV7-3 and TRBJ1-3; D is possibly TRBD1 (5 bases). With 2 bases removed from V and 6 bases from J, the gap between germline ends came to 20 bases. Germline V gene data show CDR1 as SGHTA and CDR2 as FQGTGA. The CDR3 covers 17 residues. The CDR3 loop is CASSLGPFRQGKNTIYF. CDR3 DNA sequence: TGTGCCAGCAGCTTAGGCCCTTTTAGGCAGGGAAAAAACACCATATATTTT.

The rearrangement links TRBV5-1 to TRBJ1-2; 8 bases match TRBD1. Per the germline V gene, CDR1 is SGHRS and CDR2 is YFSETQ. Germline trimming cut 4 bases from V and 4 bases from J; bases unmatched to any gene: 12. The CDR3 runs 16 residues. The CDR3 DNA reads TGCGCCAGCAGCGCAGGGGGCTCGCCGCGGGGCTATGGCTACACCTTC. This encodes CASSAGGSPRGYGYTF. The full variable domain, rest sourced from reference TRBV5-1 and TRBJ1-2, is KAGVTQTPRYLIKTRGQQVTLSCSPISGHRSVSWYQQTPGQGLQFLFEYFSETQRNKGNFPGRFSGRQFSNSRSEMNVSTLELGDSALYLCASSAGGSPRGYGYTFGSGTRLTVV.

The rearrangement links TRBV5-6 to TRBJ1-2, with 7 bases matching TRBD1. The CDR3 has 16 amino acids. V gave up 0 bases and J gave up 8 bases; unmatched junction bases: 13. The V gene's germline CDR1 is SGHDT and CDR2 YYEEEE. In DNA form, the CDR3 reads TGTGCCAGCAGCTTGGGATTCATTCAGGGGGGCGTCGGCTACACCTTC. This gives the protein CASSLGFIQGGVGYTF.

The V gene is TRBV7-8, the J gene TRBJ2-7, with D possibly being TRBD1 (6 bases). The V and J ends lost 5 bases and 5 bases respectively, with 7 bases between them. Looked up from germline, CDR1 is SGHVS and CDR2 is FQNEAQ. The CDR3 consists of 11 residues. CDR3 residues: CASSRDNEQYF. The CDR3 bases are TGTGCCAGCAGCCGGGACAACGAGCAGTACTTC.

The gene calls are TRBV6-4 and TRBJ1-6; 7 bases fit TRBD1. Trimming cost V 0 bases and J 0 bases; bases outside gene matches: 11. The CDR3 contains 20 residues. Germline CDR1 and CDR2: MRHNA and SNTAGT. The chain's CDR3 is CASSDSGTVGLSSYNSPLHF. CDR3 bases: TGTGCCAGCAGTGACTCAGGGACAGTTGGATTAAGCTCCTATAATTCACCCCTCCACTTT.

This chain links TRBV30 with TRBJ1-2, with D perhaps TRBD1 (5 bases). CDR1 and CDR2 (germline): GTSNPN, SVGIG (reference sequence). There are 15 residues in the CDR3. The V gene lost 1 base and the J gene lost 2 bases, with 14 bases spanning the gap. The CDR3 protein is CAWSALGAGNYGYTF. Here the CDR3 DNA reads TGTGCCTGGAGTGCCCTAGGGGCAGGGAACTATGGCTACACCTTC.

This sequence joins TRBV4-3 and TRBJ2-3, with 9 bases that match TRBD2. V trimming: 0 bases; J trimming: 7 bases; junction bases outside the gene matches: 17. In germline, CDR1 is LGHNA, CDR2 YSLEER. This CDR3 comprises 19 residues. Here the CDR3 reads CASSQDWGMTSGTTNTQYF. The CDR3 region has the DNA TGCGCCAGCAGCCAAGATTGGGGGATGACTAGCGGTACAACAAATACGCAGTATTTT.

J is TRBJ1-2 and V is TRBV7-2, with 8 bases matching TRBD1. Germline trimming cut 5 bases from V and 4 bases from J; bases unmatched to any gene: 6. This CDR3 region has 14 residues. Germline CDR1 is SGHTA and CDR2 is FQGNSA. CDR3 residues: CASSAGDRPYGYTF. The CDR3 region has the DNA TGTGCCAGCAGCGCAGGGGACAGGCCCTATGGCTACACCTTC.

The chain couples TRBV4-2 to TRBJ1-5; possibly TRBD1 for D (6 bases). The CDR3 spans 15 residues. Germline V gene data show CDR1 as LGHNA and CDR2 as YNFKEQ. Deletions cut 3 bases from V and 3 bases from J, with 12 bases between. The CDR3 protein is CASSQPGANNQPQHF. CDR3 sequence (DNA): TGTGCCAGCAGCCAGCCAGGGGCCAACAATCAGCCCCAGCATTTT.

Concerning this clone: The sample has other DNA sequences that encode this CDR3 too. V usage is TRBV5-1 and J usage is TRBJ2-5; TRBD1 aligns across 8 bases. CDR3 length equals 15 residues. Germline CDR1 is SGHRS and CDR2 is YFSETQ. The junction had 6 bases not matched to a gene; V was cut back by 0 bases and J by 5 bases. The CDR3 nucleotides are TGCGCCAGCAGCTTGGACCAGGGGGCTAAGGAGACCCAGTACTTC. Amino acid sequence: CASSLDQGAKETQYF.

This clone was picked up a small number of times. The chain uses TRBV28 and TRBJ1-1; TRBD1 matches 8 bases. CDR1 MDHEN and CDR2 SYDVKM come from the germline V gene. The length of the CDR3 is 16 residues. Germline trimming cut 5 bases from V and 0 bases from J; bases unmatched to any gene: 8. CDR3 sequence reads: CASSPGDRLMNTEAFF. CDR3 sequence (DNA): TGTGCCAGCAGTCCGGGGGACAGGCTCATGAACACTGAAGCTTTCTTT.

J is TRBJ1-5 and V is TRBV6-2 or TRBV6-3, with TRBD1 identical over 9 bases. The V gene end was trimmed by 4 bases and the J gene end by 0 bases; junction bases not matched to a gene: 16. The germline CDR1 and CDR2 sequences are MNHEY and SVGEGT. The CDR3 has 20 amino acids. The CDR3 here is CASSSPHGTGIKDSNQPQHF. The CDR3 bases are TGTGCCAGCAGTTCCCCTCACGGGACAGGGATTAAAGATAGCAATCAGCCCCAGCATTTT.

Notes on this clone: Other DNA sequences within the sample encode an identical CDR3. This sequence joins TRBV2 and TRBJ1-1; TRBD1 might be the D (6 bases). This CDR3 has 13 amino acids. V lost 3 bases to trimming and J lost 6 bases, with 11 bases between them. Germline CDR1 is SNHLY and CDR2 is FYNNEI. The CDR3 DNA sequence: TGTGCCAGCAGTGACAGGGGTAGGGCTGAAGCTTTCTTT. This translates into CASSDRGRAEAFF.